This is a list of T cell receptor beta chains from one sample in a study of CD8 T cells in ankylosing spondylitis. TCRdb independently ran MiXCR on the 5' RACE reads; one entry per CDR3 protein. The sample has more than 150,000 distinct CDR3 sequences; 15% to 20% are singletons. Sequenced material: blood, either unsorted or a sorted T cell fraction (not recorded which). The receptors originated from a male donor under 30 with ankylosing spondylitis or in good health (not recorded which). Both conserved end residues are part of each CDR3. A clone size is listed for some rows: how often the clone was seen (once, few, many), or a class if it is expanded.

V gene | clone size | CDR3 protein
TRBV12-3/TRBV12-4 | many | CASREPVASGTNEQFF
TRBV18 | - | CASSQGFGYEQYF
TRBV5-5 | many | CASSGRLTEAFF
TRBV11-2 | - | CASSLDFSSYNEQFF
TRBV5-6 | many | CASSLVSGLAGVGTQYF
TRBV5-6 | many | CASSRNTGGMSGANVLTF
TRBV28 | many | CASALAGAIYNEQFF
TRBV3-1 | - | CASSQGSGDTQYF
TRBV28 | many | CAGTRGGDEKLFF
TRBV6-2/TRBV6-3 | many | CASSYPPDSSTAQHF
TRBV2 | many | CASTREGTSTDTQYF
TRBV25-1 | many | CASRAGVGYNEQFF